This TCR beta chain comes out of a study of CD8+ T cells in alopecia areata. On the study more broadly: Affected scalp percentage set treated patients' severity scores. Study-level points and caveats: Among the 100 top clones, expanded CD8+ clones, like scalp clonality, were significantly decreased by tofacitinib.

CDR1 is SGHDT, CDR2 YYEEEE, per germline. V lost 6 bases and J lost 4, with 10 bases in between. The CDR3 totals 13 residues. This clone has only one observation. Antigen: not known. Treatment indicated: oral pan-JAK inhibitor, 5-10 mg twice daily. Extraction of RNA preceded its reverse transcription into cDNA, which served as the sequencing template. Only in-frame clones appear in the TCRdb table, and some are missing; sequencing was by immunoSEQ multiplex PCR. The sample carries about 130,000 clones, roughly 52% recorded once. The sample here was CD8+ T cells sorted from blood, taken at week 4, from a patient treated with tofacitinib. The chain combines TRBV5-6 with TRBJ2-2; D unresolved. The receptor was isolated from a human donor with alopecia areata. As DNA, the CDR3 is TGTGCCAGCAATCAAGTAGGCACCGGGGAGCTGTTTTTT. This encodes CASNQVGTGELFF.